This T cell receptor (beta chain) was captured by sequencing in a study of blood T cell repertoires in COVID-19. The CDR3 is 16 residues long. With V trimmed by 4 bases and J by 3 bases, 11 bases remained unmatched. Germline loops: CDR1 MGHDK, CDR2 SYGVNS. The study counted Cohort 3 donors as recovered given two negative PCRs, clearance, or symptom resolution. Libraries were prepared by immunoSEQ multiplex PCR; TCRdb keeps only in-frame clonotypes and omits some of them. Of 450,000 to 500,000 clones in the sample, roughly 87% were seen once. The chain recombines TRBV25-1 with TRBJ2-7; 8 nucleotides match TRBD2. The sequence derives from a young woman who had recovered from COVID-19. Sequences were obtained from PBMCs or T cells enriched from blood (not recorded which). The CDR3 sequence: CASSGPRTSHLYEQYF. CDR3 nucleotides: TGTGCCAGCAGTGGGCCCCGGACTAGCCACCTCTACGAGCAGTACTTC.